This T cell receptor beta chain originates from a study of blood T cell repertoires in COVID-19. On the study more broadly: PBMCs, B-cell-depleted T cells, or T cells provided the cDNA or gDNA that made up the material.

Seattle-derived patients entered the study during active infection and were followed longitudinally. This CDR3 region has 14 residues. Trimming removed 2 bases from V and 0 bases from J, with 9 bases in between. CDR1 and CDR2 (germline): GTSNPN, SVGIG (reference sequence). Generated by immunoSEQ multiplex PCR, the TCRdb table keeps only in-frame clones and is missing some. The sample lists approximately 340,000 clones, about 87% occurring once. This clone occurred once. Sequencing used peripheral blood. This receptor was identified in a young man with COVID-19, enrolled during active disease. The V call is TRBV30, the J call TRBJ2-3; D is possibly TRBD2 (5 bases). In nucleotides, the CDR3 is TGTGCCTGGAGTAGCGGATCTAGCACAGATACGCAGTATTTT. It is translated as CAWSSGSSTDTQYF.